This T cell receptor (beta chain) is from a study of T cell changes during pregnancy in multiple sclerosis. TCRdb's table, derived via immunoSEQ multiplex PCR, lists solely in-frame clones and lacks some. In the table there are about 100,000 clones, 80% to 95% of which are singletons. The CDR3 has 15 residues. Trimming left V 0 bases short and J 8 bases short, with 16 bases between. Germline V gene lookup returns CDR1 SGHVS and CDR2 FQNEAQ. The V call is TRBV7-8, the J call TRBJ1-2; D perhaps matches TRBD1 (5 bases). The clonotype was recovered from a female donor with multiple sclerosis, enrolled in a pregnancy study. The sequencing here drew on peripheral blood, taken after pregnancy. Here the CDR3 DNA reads TGTGCCAGCAGCTTAGCGCGGGGGGGATTGGACGGCTACACCTTC. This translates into CASSLARGGLDGYTF. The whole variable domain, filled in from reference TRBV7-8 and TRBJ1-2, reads GAGVSQSPRYKVAKRGQDVALRCDPISGHVSLFWYQQALGQGPEFLTYFQNEAQLDKSGLPSDRFFAERPEGSVSTLKIQRTQQEDSAVYLCASSLARGGLDGYTFGSGTRLTVV.